This passage covers 18 T cell receptor beta chains from one sample sequenced in a study of T cell responses to AZD1222 COVID-19 vaccine. This table comes from immunoSEQ multiplex PCR, and its TCRdb copy is limited to in-frame clones, with some not included. The table shows under 150,000 clones, with approximately 93% occurring only once. The sample consisted of peripheral blood, taken on day 0 of AZD1222 vaccination. The receptors were sampled from an adult in good health.

V gene TRBV28 combines with J gene TRBJ2-5; D gene unclear. The V end was cut by 6 bases, the J end by 0 bases, with 5 bases between. The CDR3 sequence is 12 residues long. Germline CDR1 reads MDHEN; CDR2 reads SYDVKM. The CDR3 DNA is TGTGCCAGCAGACAGTACCAAGAGACCCAGTACTTC. This sequence encodes CASRQYQETQYF. Full variable domain (missing parts from reference TRBV28 and TRBJ2-5): DVKVTQSSRYLVKRTGEKVFLECVQDMDHENMFWYRQDPGLGLRLIYFSYDVKMKEKGDIPEGYSVSREKKERFSLILESASTNQTSMYLCASRQYQETQYFGPGTRLLVL.

The chain recombines TRBV5-1 with TRBJ1-1; no definite D call. The CDR3 loop spans 14 amino acids. Germline assignment: CDR1 SGHRS and CDR2 YFSETQ. Trimming took 5 bases from V and 4 from J, leaving 15 bases between them. The CDR3 DNA sequence: TGCGCCAGCAGACAAGAAGTCCCCCTCACTGAAGCTTTCTTT. Translated: CASRQEVPLTEAFF.

The chain carries TRBV27 and TRBJ2-1; D ambiguous. Germline CDR1 and CDR2: MNHEY and SMNVEV (reference sequence). The CDR3 spans 12 residues. V lost 2 bases and J 10 bases, leaving 9 bases between the germline ends. The DNA for the CDR3 is TGTGCCAGCAGTTTACTGCTCGGGGAGCAGTTCTTC. This encodes CASSLLLGEQFF.

This chain connects TRBV4-1 to TRBJ1-1; TRBD1 is a possible D gene (5 bases). The CDR3 consists of 18 residues. Germline V gives CDR1 MGHRA, CDR2 YSYEKL. V was trimmed by 1 base and J by 1 base, leaving 19 bases between them. CDR3 in amino acids: CASSQGGRGAGKNTEAFF. Written as DNA, the CDR3 is TGCGCCAGCAGCCAAGGGGGAAGGGGTGCGGGAAAGAACACTGAAGCTTTCTTT.

The chain links TRBV25-1 to TRBJ1-2; the D is unclear. CDR3 length: 10 residues. The germline V gene has CDR1 MGHDK and CDR2 SYGVNS. V shed 11 bases and J shed 8 bases, with 12 bases lying between them. The CDR3 reads CASSDVGYTF. CDR3 DNA sequence: TGTGCCTCCAGTGACGTGGGCTACACCTTC.

The chain is built from TRBV24-1 and TRBJ1-2; TRBD1 might be the D (6 bases). CDR1 is KGHDR and CDR2 is SFDVKD in the germline V gene. The CDR3 is made up of 15 amino acids. The V and J ends lost 2 bases and 4 bases respectively, with 13 bases between them. CDR3 in DNA: TGTGCCACCAGTGATTCGGGGCAGGGGAGCTATGGCTACACCTTC. Protein product: CATSDSGQGSYGYTF.

V gene TRBV20-1 combines with J gene TRBJ1-1, with D tentatively TRBD1 (5 bases). CDR1 is DFQATT, CDR2 SNEGSKA, per germline (reference sequence). The CDR3 runs 11 residues. Trimming stripped 5 bases from V and 11 bases from J, with 15 bases between. CDR3 DNA: TGCAGTGCTGCACCGGGACCGTTGGCTTTCTTT. This translates into CSAAPGPLAFF.

This chain's CDR3 is CSVGRTSGSNTGELFF. CDR3 nucleotides: TGCAGCGTGGGTCGGACTAGCGGGAGTAACACCGGGGAGCTGTTTTTT. V gene TRBV29-1 combines with J gene TRBJ2-2; 13 bases map to TRBD2. Germline CDR1 and CDR2: SQVTM and ANQGSEA. The CDR3 consists of 16 residues. V gave up 6 bases and J gave up 2 bases; unmatched junction bases: 6.

The chain employs TRBV9 and TRBJ2-7; perhaps D is TRBD1 or TRBD2 (5 bases each). Germline V gene sequence: CDR1 SGDLS, CDR2 YYNGEE. The CDR3 runs to 15 residues. The V end was cut by 0 bases, the J end by 5 bases, with 15 bases between. This chain's CDR3 is CASSVAWGSPHEQYF. DNA for the CDR3: TGTGCCAGCAGCGTAGCTTGGGGGAGCCCCCACGAGCAGTACTTC.

This rearrangement joins TRBV9 to TRBJ2-3; 9 nucleotides agree with TRBD2. The CDR3 consists of 17 residues. Germline V lookup: CDR1 SGDLS, CDR2 YYNGEE. After removal of 4 bases from V and 0 bases from J, the junction contained 9 bases not matched to a gene. CDR3 in amino acids: CASSLWGSGGSTDTQYF. The CDR3 region has the DNA TGTGCCAGCAGCCTGTGGGGGAGCGGGGGGAGCACAGATACGCAGTATTTT.

The chain links TRBV7-2 to TRBJ2-3, with D tentatively TRBD2 (5 bases). From germline, CDR1 is SGHTA and CDR2 FQGNSA. V lost 4 bases and J lost 5, with 10 bases in between. This CDR3 contains 13 residues. CDR3 bases: TGTGCCAGCAGCTCACTAGGGTTAGATACGCAGTATTTT. Its protein is CASSSLGLDTQYF. The complete variable domain, with remaining parts taken from reference TRBV7-2 and TRBJ2-3, reads GAGVSQSPSNKVTEKGKDVELRCDPISGHTALYWYRQSLGQGLEFLIYFQGNSAPDKSGLPSDRFSAERTGGSVSTLTIQRTQQEDSAVYLCASSSLGLDTQYFGPGTRLTVL.

This clone was observed once. The V call is TRBV6-5, the J call TRBJ2-7; 9 bases are shared with TRBD1. The junction had 6 bases not matched to a gene; V was cut back by 6 bases and J by 3 bases. CDR1 and CDR2 from the germline V gene are MNHEY and SVGAGI. The CDR3 has 14 residues. CDR3 region: CASSRRTGDYEQYF. DNA for the CDR3: TGTGCCAGCAGCCGAAGGACAGGGGACTACGAGCAGTACTTC.

The chain recombines TRBV7-9 with TRBJ2-2, with D tentatively TRBD1 (6 bases). Between the trimmed V and J ends, which lost 1 base and 3 bases, there was a span of 18 bases. Germline CDR1 and CDR2: SEHNR and FQNEAQ (reference sequence). CDR3 length: 18 residues. The CDR3 DNA follows: TGTGCCAGCAGCTTAGGTTTCGGTTTGCAGGGGTACACCGGGGAGCTGTTTTTT. It encodes CASSLGFGLQGYTGELFF.

This clone was observed a handful of times. The rearrangement joins TRBV7-2 to TRBJ2-5; 8 bases line up with TRBD2. Germline trimming cut 2 bases from V and 4 bases from J; bases unmatched to any gene: 6. From germline, CDR1 is SGHTA and CDR2 FQGNSA. The CDR3 consists of 15 residues. The chain's CDR3 is CASSLFREGRETQYF. The CDR3 DNA sequence: TGTGCCAGCAGCTTATTTCGGGAGGGCCGAGAGACCCAGTACTTC.

This chain uses TRBV19 with TRBJ1-1, with 10 nucleotides matching TRBD1. This CDR3 has 15 amino acids. The junction had 5 bases not matched to a gene; V was cut back by 3 bases and J by 4 bases. The germline V gene has CDR1 LNHDA and CDR2 SQIVND (reference sequence). The CDR3 region is CASSIGDRGGTEAFF. The DNA for the CDR3 is TGTGCCAGTAGTATCGGGGACAGGGGAGGCACTGAAGCTTTCTTT.

The chain couples TRBV3-1 (or the pseudogene TRBV3-2) to TRBJ2-7; D is unresolved. Germline V gene lookup returns CDR1 LGHDT and CDR2 YNNKEL (reference sequence). The germline V and J ends were trimmed by 1 base and 3 bases, with 10 bases remaining between them. The CDR3 is 14 amino acids. In DNA, the CDR3 is TGTGCCAGCAGCCAAGTGCGTCCCAACTACGAGCAGTACTTC. This sequence encodes CASSQVRPNYEQYF.

The V call is TRBV7-2, the J call TRBJ1-6, with no clear D. The V and J ends lost 6 bases and 6 bases respectively, with 9 bases between them. Germline CDR1 SGHTA, CDR2 FQGNSA. CDR3 size: 13 residues. CDR3 amino acids: CASRLMLNSPLHF. The CDR3, as DNA: TGTGCCAGCAGACTCATGCTTAATTCACCCCTCCACTTT.

The chain couples TRBV5-8 to TRBJ2-5; 8 nucleotides agree with TRBD2. Germline CDR1 is SGHTS and CDR2 is YDEGEE. This CDR3 spans 16 amino acids. The V and J ends lost 4 bases and 9 bases, in that order; junction bases with no gene match: 17. The CDR3: CASSSGMVAGPMAQYF. DNA of the CDR3: TGTGCCAGCAGCAGTGGGATGGTAGCGGGGCCAATGGCCCAGTACTTC.